In its sample, the clone carrying this T cell receptor beta chain was seen many times. What it recognizes is unknown. MiXCR, run by TCRdb on the 5' RACE reads, gives a single entry per CDR3 protein. The sample lists over 550,000 distinct CDR3 sequences; about 7.6% were seen once. Healthy Caucasian individuals made up all the donors. The sample comes from a study of identical twins. The CDR3 is 15 residues long. The V gene's germline CDR1 is SEHNR and CDR2 FQNEAQ (reference sequence). V gave up 2 bases and J gave up 8 bases; unmatched junction bases: 9. Study observations and caveats: Zero-insertion analyses might be partly confounded by invariant T cells like MAIT and iNKT.

The same data also went into a second study, on yellow fever vaccine responses in identical twins.

The sample consisted of PBMCs. The chain employs TRBV7-9 and TRBJ2-1; 7 nucleotides match TRBD1. This receptor was taken from a woman under 30 in good health. This chain's CDR3 is CASSLLGGFVDEQFF. In DNA, the CDR3 is TGTGCCAGCAGCTTATTAGGGGGCTTCGTGGATGAGCAGTTCTTC.